One and the same sample provided the 8 T cell receptor beta chains below, sequenced in a study of blood T cell repertoires in COVID-19. Profiled with immunoSEQ multiplex PCR; TCRdb holds only in-frame clones, not every one. The profile covers about 670,000 clones, with around 90% appearing a single time and under 0.3% taken by the ten largest. Sequencing was done on a sample of peripheral blood. Receptors were obtained from a woman in her late teens or twenties with acute or convalescent COVID-19.

This chain uses TRBV5-8 with TRBJ1-1, with D unclear. V shed 0 bases and J shed 8 bases, with 14 bases lying between them. Germline lookup yields CDR1 SGHTS and CDR2 YDEGEE. CDR3 length: 14 amino acids. CDR3 amino acids: CASSLGSYYGEAFF. The CDR3 DNA is TGTGCCAGCAGCTTGGGATCCTACTACGGAGAAGCTTTCTTT.

The chain carries TRBV29-1 and TRBJ1-1; D unclear. Deletions cut 2 bases from V and 11 bases from J, with 12 bases between. The CDR3 length is 11 residues. The germline V gene has CDR1 SQVTM and CDR2 ANQGSEA. CDR3 DNA: TGCAGCGTTGAAAATATAAGGGAGGCTTTCTTT. Amino acid sequence: CSVENIREAFF.

The gene calls are TRBV5-1 and TRBJ1-3; possibly TRBD1 for D (6 bases). This CDR3 contains 19 residues. The V end was cut by 1 base, the J end by 0 bases, with 20 bases between. Germline assignment: CDR1 SGHRS and CDR2 YFSETQ. The CDR3, as DNA: TGCGCCAGCAGCTTGCGTTCTCTAAAGACAGGACGCTCTGGAAACACCATATATTTT. This sequence encodes CASSLRSLKTGRSGNTIYF.

About this clone itself: The same CDR3 can be traced to other DNA sequences in this sample. V usage is TRBV5-1 and J usage is TRBJ2-3, with TRBD2 matching over 14 bases. The germline CDR1 and CDR2 sequences are SGHRS and YFSETQ. J was trimmed by 0 bases and V by 4 bases; bases with no gene match: 1. The CDR3 extends over 16 amino acids. This chain's CDR3 is CASSGLAGGSTDTQYF. For the CDR3, the DNA is TGCGCCAGCAGCGGACTAGCGGGGGGTAGCACAGATACGCAGTATTTT.

The V gene is TRBV12-3 or TRBV12-4, the J gene TRBJ1-1; D gene unclear. V was clipped by 1 base and J by 7 bases, with 10 bases between them. The length of the CDR3 is 13 residues. CDR3 region: CASSLGWALEAFF. The CDR3 bases are TGTGCCAGCAGTTTAGGGTGGGCACTTGAAGCTTTCTTT.

The chain is built from TRBV5-1 and TRBJ2-2, with D possibly being TRBD2 (5 bases). The CDR3 is 16 amino acids. V was pared by 7 bases and J by 6 bases, with 22 bases between. Germline V lookup: CDR1 SGHRS, CDR2 YFSETQ. CDR3 region: CASAVVTRGYPGELFF. DNA of the CDR3: TGCGCCAGCGCGGTCGTTACTAGAGGTTATCCCGGGGAGCTGTTTTTT.

CDR3 bases: TGTGCCAGCAGCTTAGGGCTAGCTTTCTTT. Protein product: CASSLGLAFF. The chain joins TRBV11-2 to TRBJ1-1; D is unclear. There are 10 residues in the CDR3. Germline assignment: CDR1 SGHAT and CDR2 FQNNGV. Trimming removed 1 base from V and 10 bases from J, with 4 bases in between.

V usage is TRBV30 and J usage is TRBJ1-2; D perhaps matches TRBD1 (5 bases). The CDR3 sequence is 15 residues long. In germline, CDR1 is GTSNPN, CDR2 SVGIG (reference sequence). The V and J ends lost 0 bases and 4 bases respectively, with 15 bases between them. CDR3 DNA sequence: TGTGCCTGGAGTGTTGGTGGACAAATACTCTATGGCTACACCTTC. Its translation: CAWSVGGQILYGYTF.